The rows below give T cell receptor beta chains drawn from one sample of a study of blood T cell repertoires in COVID-19. Profiling relied on immunoSEQ multiplex PCR, and the TCRdb table lists in-frame clones only, not all of them. Counted here are about 73,000 clones, approximately 92% occurring once; the ten biggest clones make up about 10%. The specimen sequenced was peripheral blood. The receptor source for this set is a man of 80 years or more with acute or convalescent COVID-19. Both conserved end residues are part of each CDR3. The order of the fields is clone size, D gene, CDR3 length, J gene, V gene, CDR3 protein, CDR3 DNA. The D gene is left open where the match is weak. The size of a clone is reported for some rows only, either as once, few or many, or as a class for expanded clones.

.	.	15	TRBJ1-2	TRBV11-2	CASSPLGGSNYGYTF	TGTGCCAGCAGCCCCCTTGGGGGGTCAAACTATGGCTACACCTTC
.	.	13	TRBJ1-1	TRBV10-1	CASKARENTEAFF	TGCGCCAGCAAGGCCAGGGAAAACACTGAAGCTTTCTTT
few	TRBD1	12	TRBJ2-7	TRBV29-1	CSAETGIYEQYF	TGCAGCGCCGAGACAGGGATCTACGAGCAGTACTTC
.	.	15	TRBJ2-2	TRBV28	CASSFGTGRTGELFF	TGTGCCAGCAGTTTTGGAACAGGGAGAACCGGGGAGCTGTTTTTT
.	.	16	TRBJ1-5	TRBV3-1/TRBV3-2	CASSQGVGRSNQPQHF	TGTGCCAGCAGCCAAGGGGTGGGCAGGAGCAATCAGCCCCAGCATTTT
.	TRBD2	17	TRBJ2-3	TRBV3-1/TRBV3-2	CASSLRTSGGGTDTQYF	TGTGCCAGCAGCCTAAGGACTAGCGGGGGGGGCACAGATACGCAGTATTTT
.	TRBD1	14	TRBJ1-2	TRBV30	CAWSFGQGDRGYTF	TGTGCCTGGAGTTTCGGACAGGGGGATCGTGGCTACACCTTC
.	TRBD1	14	TRBJ1-4	TRBV2	CASRDRTGVEKLFF	TGTGCCAGCAGGGATCGGACAGGGGTGGAAAAACTGTTTTTT
.	.	14	TRBJ1-3	TRBV2	CASSGAGAGNTIYF	TGTGCCAGCAGTGGGGCAGGGGCGGGAAACACCATATATTTT
.	TRBD1	13	TRBJ2-1	TRBV7-3	CASSLDRGQWKFF	TGTGCCAGCAGCTTGGACAGGGGGCAATGGAAATTCTTC
.	TRBD2	17	TRBJ2-1	TRBV14	CASSQLGGLAGAGEQFF	TGTGCCAGCAGCCAACTTGGAGGACTAGCGGGAGCGGGTGAGCAGTTCTTC
.	.	14	TRBJ2-7	TRBV6-5	CASRRDGSSYEQYF	TGTGCCAGCAGAAGGGACGGGAGCTCCTACGAGCAGTACTTC
.	TRBD1	14	TRBJ1-2	TRBV27	CASSLGQGAYGYTF	TGTGCCAGCAGTTTAGGACAGGGGGCCTATGGCTACACCTTC
.	.	14	TRBJ1-4	TRBV18	CASSPARVNEKLFF	TGTGCCAGCTCACCGGCCAGGGTTAATGAAAAACTGTTTTTT
.	.	13	TRBJ1-2	TRBV18	CASSPSQDYGYTF	TGTGCCAGCTCACCGTCACAGGACTATGGCTACACCTTC
.	.	15	TRBJ2-5	TRBV25-1	CASSERATQGETQYF	TGTGCCAGCAGTGAAAGGGCAACCCAGGGAGAGACCCAGTACTTC
.	.	15	TRBJ2-1	TRBV6-5	CASSYVTGAYNEQFF	TGTGCCAGCAGTTACGTGACAGGAGCCTACAATGAGCAGTTCTTC
once	.	14	TRBJ1-2	TRBV5-6	CASSLYGVGYGYTF	TGTGCCAGCAGCTTATACGGGGTCGGCTATGGCTACACCTTC
.	.	14	TRBJ1-4	TRBV15	CATRGGGGGEKLFF	TGTGCCACCAGAGGAGGTGGTGGTGGGGAAAAACTGTTTTTT
once	.	14	TRBJ1-4	TRBV30	CAWTGGFGLEKLFF	TGTGCCTGGACAGGAGGGTTTGGGCTTGAAAAACTGTTTTTT
.	.	14	TRBJ2-1	TRBV18	CASSPTDSYNEQFF	TGTGCCAGCTCACCAACAGATTCCTACAATGAGCAGTTCTTC
.	.	15	TRBJ1-5	TRBV19	CASSPGDSGGQPQHF	TGTGCCAGTAGTCCGGGGGATAGTGGGGGTCAGCCCCAGCATTTT
.	TRBD1	13	TRBJ2-5	TRBV20-1	CSASGDSQETQYF	TGCAGTGCTAGTGGGGACAGCCAAGAGACCCAGTACTTC